Listed below are T cell receptor beta chains from one sample, sequenced in a study of blood T cells in healthy people across ages. TCRdb independently ran MiXCR on the 5' RACE reads; one entry per CDR3 protein. This table has about 680,000 distinct CDR3 sequences, around 48% appearing once. Sequences were obtained from blood. The receptors originated from a woman aged 55-69 years in good health. Each CDR3 is given with its conserved first and last residue. D genes are given only for firm matches. Not all rows give a size; the values are once, few, many and, for expanded clones, a class.

v_call,clone_size,d_call,j_call,cdr3_aa,cdr3_nt
TRBV27,.,.,TRBJ2-1,CASSPDGYNGQFF,TGTGCCAGCAGTCCAGACGGCTACAATGGGCAGTTCTTC
TRBV7-8,.,TRBD1,TRBJ2-7,CASSPTTGGYEQYF,TGTGCCAGCAGCCCAACGACAGGGGGCTACGAGCAGTACTTC
TRBV10-3,.,TRBD2,TRBJ2-1,CAIKRGLAGGDEQFF,TGTGCCATCAAGCGAGGACTAGCGGGAGGGGATGAGCAGTTCTTC
TRBV6-5,.,.,TRBJ1-2,CASSDSRDRYGYTF,TGTGCCAGCAGTGACTCTAGAGACCGCTATGGCTACACCTTC
TRBV28,.,.,TRBJ1-4,CASSLGGREKLFF,TGTGCCAGCAGTTTAGGGGGACGAGAAAAACTGTTTTTT
TRBV18,.,TRBD1,TRBJ2-7,CASSPNQGAGEQYF,TGTGCCAGCTCACCTAATCAGGGGGCGGGGGAGCAGTACTTC
TRBV12-3/TRBV12-4,few,TRBD1,TRBJ2-5,CASSRTTGFETQYF,TGTGCCAGCAGTCGGACGACAGGGTTTGAGACCCAGTACTTC
TRBV4-3,many,TRBD1,TRBJ2-3,CASSRRGLTTDTQYF,TGCGCCAGCAGCCGTAGGGGGCTCACGACAGATACGCAGTATTTT
TRBV5-1,.,TRBD1,TRBJ1-1,CASSLEQGARDTEAFF,TGCGCCAGCAGCTTGGAACAGGGGGCTAGGGACACTGAAGCTTTCTTT
TRBV4-3,.,.,TRBJ2-5,CASSQVAGEETQYF,TGCGCCAGCAGCCAAGTAGCCGGGGAAGAGACCCAGTACTTC
TRBV27,.,.,TRBJ1-1,CASSYQINTEAFF,TGTGCCAGCAGTTATCAGATAAACACTGAAGCTTTCTTT
TRBV9,few,.,TRBJ1-6,CASSGDRAPLHF,TGTGCCAGCAGTGGAGACAGAGCACCCCTCCACTTT
TRBV27,.,TRBD1,TRBJ2-4,CASSSLDRVGEQYF,TGTGCCAGCAGTTCCCTAGACAGGGTTGGAGAGCAGTACTTC
TRBV20-1,few,.,TRBJ1-5,CSARESGNQPQHF,TGCAGTGCTCGGGAGTCCGGAAATCAGCCCCAGCATTTT
TRBV20-1,many,.,TRBJ2-7,CSARDWSVTDYEQYF,TGCAGTGCTAGAGATTGGAGTGTGACGGACTACGAGCAGTACTTC
TRBV27,.,.,TRBJ1-5,CASSSSWSADQPQHF,TGTGCCAGCAGTTCCAGTTGGTCGGCAGATCAGCCCCAGCATTTT
TRBV27,few,.,TRBJ1-6,CASSWEGTLGGSPLHF,TGTGCCAGCAGTTGGGAGGGGACTTTAGGCGGTTCACCCCTCCACTTT
TRBV20-1,few,TRBD1,TRBJ1-5,CSARGRQGWRNQPQHF,TGCAGTGCTAGGGGCAGACAGGGTTGGCGCAATCAGCCCCAGCATTTT
TRBV14,.,TRBD2,TRBJ2-1,CASSRIAGSSYNEQFF,TGTGCCAGCAGCCGGATAGCGGGGAGCTCCTACAATGAGCAGTTCTTC
TRBV20-1,.,TRBD1,TRBJ2-4,CSASRPRQGENIQYF,TGCAGTGCTAGTAGGCCCCGACAGGGCGAAAACATTCAGTACTTC
TRBV20-1,.,.,TRBJ2-5,CSARELQETQYF,TGCAGTGCTCGGGAACTTCAAGAGACCCAGTACTTC
TRBV20-1,.,TRBD2,TRBJ2-7,CSARRLAGPSYEQYF,TGCAGTGCTAGAAGACTAGCGGGACCTTCCTACGAGCAGTACTTC
TRBV7-9,.,TRBD1,TRBJ1-6,CASSLRTGVGSSPLHF,TGTGCCAGCAGCTTAAGGACAGGGGTTGGTTCTTCACCCCTCCACTTT
TRBV7-2,.,.,TRBJ2-4,CASSPRLTGNIQYF,TGTGCCAGCAGCCCCAGACTTACGGGAAACATTCAGTACTTC
TRBV7-2,few,.,TRBJ2-7,CASSLLGRNSYEQYF,TGTGCCAGCAGCTTACTAGGACGGAACTCCTACGAGCAGTACTTC
TRBV25-1,.,TRBD2,TRBJ2-5,CASSLQAGGGETQYF,TGTGCCAGCTCCCTCCAGGCGGGGGGGGGAGAGACCCAGTACTTC
TRBV10-3,once,.,TRBJ2-1,CAISESREEGEQFF,TGTGCCATCAGTGAGTCGAGGGAGGAAGGGGAGCAGTTCTTC
TRBV18,once,.,TRBJ1-2,CASSPGGYSYGYTF,TGTGCCAGCTCACCGGGGGGATACAGCTATGGCTACACCTTC
TRBV30,few,.,TRBJ2-7,CAWSWGPSYEQYF,TGTGCCTGGAGTTGGGGACCCTCCTACGAGCAGTACTTC